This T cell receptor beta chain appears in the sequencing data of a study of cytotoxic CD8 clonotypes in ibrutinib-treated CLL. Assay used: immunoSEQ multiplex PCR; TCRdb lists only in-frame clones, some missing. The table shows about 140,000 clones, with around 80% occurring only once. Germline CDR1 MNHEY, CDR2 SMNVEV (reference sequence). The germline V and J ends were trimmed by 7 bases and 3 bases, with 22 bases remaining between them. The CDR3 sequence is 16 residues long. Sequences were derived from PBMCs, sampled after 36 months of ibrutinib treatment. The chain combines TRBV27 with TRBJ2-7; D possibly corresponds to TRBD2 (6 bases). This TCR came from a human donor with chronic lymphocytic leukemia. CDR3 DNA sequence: TGTGCCAGCACTCCCCTAGCCGGGACTTCCTTCTACGAGCAGTACTTC. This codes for CASTPLAGTSFYEQYF.